Listed below are T cell receptor beta chains from one sample, sequenced in a study of CD8+ T cells in alopecia areata. This table comes from immunoSEQ multiplex PCR, and its TCRdb copy is limited to in-frame clones, with some not included. The table lists 45,000 to 70,000 clones, around 96% of them singletons. The specimen comprised CD8+ T cells sorted from blood, sampled at week 0. Receptors were obtained from a human donor with alopecia areata. Both conserved end residues are trimmed from each CDR3.

V gene	J gene	CDR3 protein
TRBV7-9	TRBJ2-3	ASSLSGGATDTQY
TRBV19	TRBJ1-1	ASSIGAGGRLNTEAF
TRBV4-1	TRBJ2-7	ASSRADNYEQY
TRBV10-3	TRBJ2-3	AISEVAGVLDTQY
TRBV4-1	TRBJ2-7	ASSHLFFQGDSSYEQY
TRBV5-6	TRBJ1-5	ASSLVGAGAQH
TRBV9	TRBJ2-3	ASSPKGGGGTDTQY
TRBV11-2	TRBJ2-5	ASSLGGGVQETQY
TRBV14	TRBJ1-2	ASSQMGRDGYT
TRBV7-8	TRBJ2-1	ASSWSGSSYNEQF
TRBV9	TRBJ2-7	ASSAGWGSDNEQY